A selection of T cell receptor beta chains follows, all from one sample in a study of OX40 agonist ivuxolimab in advanced cancers. Assay used: immunoSEQ multiplex PCR; TCRdb lists only in-frame clones, some missing. Of roughly 80,000 clones listed, approximately 94% are singletons. The sequencing used CD4+ or CD8+ T cells sorted from blood, collected in a trial of the OX40 agonist ivuxolimab. All receptors derive from an adult with an advanced solid tumor such as melanoma, head and neck, liver or kidney cancer. CDR3s include the opening cysteine and the closing phenylalanine or tryptophan.

j_call v_call cdr3_aa
TRBJ2-7 TRBV9 CASSVELEGEQYF
TRBJ2-5 TRBV7-8 CASSLPIRASGARETQYF
TRBJ2-2 TRBV15 CATSPDRVGTGELFF
TRBJ2-7 TRBV7-6 CASSSYSGGHPYEQYF
TRBJ1-5 TRBV19 CASGWGLVSNQPQHF
TRBJ2-5 TRBV7-2 CASSLVLAVAETQYF
TRBJ1-2 TRBV19 CASSIGDRDGYTF
TRBJ1-2 TRBV2 CASSGDRASNYGYTF
TRBJ1-2 TRBV7-2 CASSLETEAGKNYGYTF
TRBJ2-3 TRBV6-6 CASSYMGVGRTDTQYF
TRBJ2-7 TRBV20-1 CSARDSYEQYF
TRBJ1-3 TRBV2 CASSGAAGNTIYF
TRBJ1-1 TRBV9 CASSRQGVTEAFF
TRBJ1-1 TRBV7-8 CASSLSTGFPPAEAFF
TRBJ2-2 TRBV2 CVIDRDNTGELFF
TRBJ2-3 TRBV7-8 CASSLPRARSADTQYF
TRBJ1-2 TRBV20-1 CSARGGYGYTF
TRBJ1-2 TRBV6-5 CATTTGNYGYTF
TRBJ1-2 TRBV5-4 CASSSRTGYGYTF